This entry lists 5 T cell receptor beta chains sequenced from one sample in a study of T cell clones after liver transplantation. TCRdb keeps only in-frame clones here, not all; method: immunoSEQ multiplex PCR. The table shows more than 45,000 clones, with around three quarters occurring only once. The source material was CD4+ T cells from blood, sampled at the approximately 16-month timepoint. The source of these receptors is a human patient who received a liver transplant. Some T cells may be supplied by the graft donor.

The V gene is TRBV5-1, the J gene TRBJ1-1; D unclear. Germline V gene lookup returns CDR1 SGHRS and CDR2 YFSETQ. CDR3 length: 13 residues. The V gene lost 2 bases and the J gene lost 10 bases, with 15 bases spanning the gap. In nucleotides, the CDR3 is TGCGCCAGCAGCTTTACGGGAACCCCGTCAGCTTTCTTT. This sequence encodes CASSFTGTPSAFF.

This clone has just a few counts. The V gene is TRBV5-1, the J gene TRBJ1-1, with D possibly TRBD1 on 5 matching bases. Germline CDR1 SGHRS, CDR2 YFSETQ. This CDR3 is built from 16 residues. With 4 bases removed from V and 1 base from J, the gap between germline ends came to 17 bases. The CDR3 DNA reads as TGCGCCAGCAGCCCCCTGGAAGGGGCAGGGAACACTGAAGCTTTCTTT. Amino acids: CASSPLEGAGNTEAFF.

This clone was seen a handful of times. The chain carries TRBV30 and TRBJ1-1, with D perhaps matching TRBD1 (5 bases). The CDR3 runs 12 residues. Germline CDR1 is GTSNPN and CDR2 is SVGIG (reference sequence). V lost 7 bases and J 4 bases, leaving 13 bases between the germline ends. In nucleotides, the CDR3 is TGTGCCTCCGGACGGGGGAGCACTGAAGCTTTCTTT. Its protein product is CASGRGSTEAFF.

The sample holds a few counts of this clone. The sample has other DNA sequences that encode this CDR3 too. V is TRBV5-1 and J is TRBJ1-2; TRBD1 is a possible D gene (6 bases). Trimming shortened V by 4 bases and J by 2 bases, and 9 bases separated the two germline ends. The CDR3 covers 13 residues. The V gene's germline CDR1 is SGHRS and CDR2 YFSETQ. This chain's CDR3 is CASSRDTNYGYTF. The CDR3 region has the DNA TGCGCCAGCAGCAGGGACACGAACTATGGCTACACCTTC. The complete variable domain, with remaining parts taken from reference TRBV5-1 and TRBJ1-2, reads KAGVTQTPRYLIKTRGQQVTLSCSPISGHRSVSWYQQTPGQGLQFLFEYFSETQRNKGNFPGRFSGRQFSNSRSEMNVSTLELGDSALYLCASSRDTNYGYTFGSGTRLTVV.

This clone was detected a few times. The chain has TRBV28 and TRBJ1-2; D is unclear. From germline, CDR1 is MDHEN and CDR2 SYDVKM. The V gene lost 5 bases and the J gene lost 2 bases, with 6 bases spanning the gap. The CDR3 runs to 12 residues. The CDR3 nucleotides read TGTGCCAGCAGTCGGCAGAACTATGGCTACACCTTC. Its translation: CASSRQNYGYTF.